This TCR beta chain was retrieved from a study of blood T cells in healthy people across ages. Overall study findings and caveats: Nothing was known about donor CMV status, and this possibly confounded expanded clonotype changes. A strong correlation between TCR beta diversity and naive T cell percentage was seen. TCR beta diversity per million T cells fell roughly linearly with age.

With a J-beta primer mix and a sample-barcoded 5' primer, a second PCR ran roughly 7 to 11 cycles. TCRdb reprocessed the 5' RACE reads with MiXCR, giving one entry per CDR3 protein. The sample records over 600,000 distinct CDR3 sequences, around a fifth being singletons. Only a few counts were recorded for this clonotype. Its specificity is not known. Total RNA was isolated from each sample in quantities of at least 6 micrograms. V lost 3 bases and J 6 bases, leaving 6 bases between the germline ends. CDR3 size: 12 residues. The rearrangement uses TRBV12-3 or TRBV12-4 and TRBJ2-1; D unclear. The TCR comes from a man between 65 and 85 years old in good health. The sequenced material came from blood. The CDR3 sequence: CASSFYPNEQFF. CDR3 nucleotides: TGTGCCAGCAGTTTTTATCCCAATGAGCAGTTCTTC.